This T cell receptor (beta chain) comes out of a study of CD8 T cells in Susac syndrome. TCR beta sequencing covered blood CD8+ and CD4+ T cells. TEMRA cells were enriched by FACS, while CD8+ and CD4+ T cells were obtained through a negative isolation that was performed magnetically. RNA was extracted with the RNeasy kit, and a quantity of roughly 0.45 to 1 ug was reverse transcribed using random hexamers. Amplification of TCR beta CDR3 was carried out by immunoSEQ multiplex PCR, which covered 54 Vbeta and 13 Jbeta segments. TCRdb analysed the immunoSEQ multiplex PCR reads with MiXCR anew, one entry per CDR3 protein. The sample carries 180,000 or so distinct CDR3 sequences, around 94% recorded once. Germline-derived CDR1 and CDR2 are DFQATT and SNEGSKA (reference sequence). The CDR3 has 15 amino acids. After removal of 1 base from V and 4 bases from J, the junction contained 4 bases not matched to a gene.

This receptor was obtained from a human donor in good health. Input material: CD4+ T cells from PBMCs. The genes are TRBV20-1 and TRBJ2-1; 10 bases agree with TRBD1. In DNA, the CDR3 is TGCAGTGCTAGAGCCCTGGACAGGGGGTACAATGAGCAGTTCTTC. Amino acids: CSARALDRGYNEQFF.